This T cell receptor (beta chain) was sequenced for a study of T cell repertoires in cytomegalovirus infection. TCRdb re-derived calls from the reads in MiXCR, one entry per CDR3 protein. The repertoire holds a few hundred thousand distinct CDR3 sequences, with around 8.7% as singletons. Germline V lookup: CDR1 SEHNR, CDR2 FQNEAQ (reference sequence). With V trimmed by 4 bases and J by 6 bases, 6 bases remained unmatched. The CDR3 loop spans 15 amino acids. V is TRBV7-9 and J is TRBJ1-6; 7 positions match TRBD1. What was sequenced was PBMCs. The receptor was derived from a human donor in good health (CMV status not recorded). Some clones in this sample may be carry-over from other donors' samples. CDR3 nucleotides: TGTGCCAGCAGCTCCCACAGGGGAGTTAATTCACCCCTCCACTTT. Translating gives CASSSHRGVNSPLHF.